The following is a T cell receptor beta chain sequence with its context. This CDR3 comprises 19 residues. The record originates from a study of blood T cell repertoires in COVID-19. Study information: The cDNA or gDNA used as material had been derived from T cells, B-cell-depleted T cells, or PBMCs.

Original handling: Nucleated cell number was recorded as an estimate derived from reference gene primer amplification. The assay was immunoSEQ multiplex PCR, and TCRdb's table has in-frame clones only and misses some. That table furnishes V, J and clone size, whereas the DNA furnished D and trimming. The data contain fewer than 300,000 clones, around 85% of them singletons. The specimen sequenced was peripheral blood. The chain joins TRBV21-1 to TRBJ2-3; TRBD2 reflects the table's D call only, with no check against the DNA. TRBV21-1 is noted as a pseudogene. The source of this sequence is a human donor with COVID-19, enrolled during active disease. The donor label of this sample is uncertain. The CDR3 DNA follows: TGTGCCAGCAGCCCGAGACTAGCGGGAGGGCCCATCGACACAGATACGCAGTATTTT. It codes for CASSPRLAGGPIDTDTQYF.